The clone carrying this TCR beta chain was seen repeatedly, ten times or more. Its antigen is not identified. Trimming shortened V by 7 bases and J by 2 bases, and 15 bases separated the two germline ends. CDR1 and CDR2 (germline): DFQATT, SNEGSKA (reference sequence). The CDR3 has 13 amino acids. The sample belongs to a study of response to subunit inactivated influenza vaccine. Regarding the study as a whole: Authors suggested that a seasonal influenza vaccination recruits few new T cells each time.

Using its own MiXCR run on the RT-PCR reads, TCRdb lists one record per CDR3 protein. The sample holds more than 450,000 distinct CDR3 sequences, roughly 8.2% seen once. This specimen was PBMCs from blood, taken roughly 24 months after vaccination. The receptor comes from a man aged 50-75 years who received an inactivated influenza vaccine. The genes are TRBV20-1 and TRBJ2-7, with D unclear. CDR3 protein: CSVSDGPTYEQYF. As DNA, the CDR3 is TGCAGTGTATCGGACGGGCCTACCTACGAGCAGTACTTC.